The following is a TCR beta chain sequence with its context. Its antigen is currently unknown. The sample comes from a study of OX40 agonist ivuxolimab in advanced cancers. Background on the study: Ivuxolimab is a fully human IgG2 antibody that activates OX40 (CD134). Intravenous ivuxolimab at 0.01 to 10 mg/kg was given to patients every 2 weeks. Three patients had partial responses: one hepatocellular carcinoma, two cutaneous melanoma. Study conclusions and caveats: CD8+ T cells showed, on average, more clonal expansion than CD4+ cells.

Looked up from germline, CDR1 is MNHEY and CDR2 is SMNVEV (reference sequence). The CDR3 covers 15 residues. V lost 3 bases to trimming and J lost 4 bases, with 14 bases between them. Generated by immunoSEQ multiplex PCR, the TCRdb table keeps only in-frame clones and is missing some. Seen here are about 50,000 clones, over 85% observed once, and the top ten hold about 6%. V and J are TRBV27 and TRBJ2-3; D may be TRBD1 or TRBD2 (6 bases each). This specimen was CD4+ or CD8+ T cells sorted from blood, taken in a trial of the OX40 agonist ivuxolimab. This receptor was obtained from an adult with an advanced solid tumor such as melanoma, head and neck, liver or kidney cancer. This CDR3 reads CASSLRGGRADTQYF. The CDR3 DNA is TGTGCCAGCAGTTTGAGAGGGGGGCGCGCAGATACGCAGTATTTT.